Each of the 10 T cell receptor beta chains below was sequenced from the same sample in a study of OX40 agonist ivuxolimab in advanced cancers. The protocol was immunoSEQ multiplex PCR, while the TCRdb copy is restricted to in-frame clones and leaves out a portion. Of about 79,000 clones listed, about 80% are singletons. The sample consisted of CD4+ or CD8+ T cells sorted from blood, taken in a trial of the OX40 agonist ivuxolimab. The receptor source for this set is an adult with an advanced solid tumor such as melanoma, head and neck, liver or kidney cancer.

The chain has TRBV27 and TRBJ1-5, with unresolved D. V lost 4 bases and J lost 5, with 15 bases in between. The CDR3 contains 15 residues. Germline CDR1 reads MNHEY; CDR2 reads SMNVEV (reference sequence). The CDR3 reads CASSSGPGRDQPQHF. The CDR3 nucleotides are TGTGCCAGCAGTTCCGGACCAGGAAGGGATCAGCCCCAGCATTTT.

The chain combines TRBV19 with TRBJ1-5; no reliable D call. From germline, CDR1 is LNHDA and CDR2 SQIVND (reference sequence). Trimming took 7 bases from V and 0 from J, leaving 7 bases between them. The CDR3 is made up of 13 amino acids. The CDR3 here is CASTDYSNQPQHF. The CDR3 region has the DNA TGTGCCAGTACCGATTATAGCAATCAGCCCCAGCATTTT.

This rearrangement joins TRBV28 to TRBJ1-5; D is ambiguous. Trimming took 5 bases from V and 0 from J, leaving 5 bases between them. The CDR3 runs 13 residues. CDR1 and CDR2 (germline): MDHEN, SYDVKM. The CDR3 is CASSPDSNQPQHF. The CDR3, as DNA: TGTGCCAGCAGTCCAGATAGCAATCAGCCCCAGCATTTT.

The chain joins TRBV18 to TRBJ2-5; maybe TRBD1 (5 bases). The CDR3 covers 12 residues. The germline V gene encodes CDR1 KGHSH and CDR2 LQKENI. V was cut by 3 bases and J by 10 bases, with 12 bases left in between. CDR3 nucleotides: TGTGCCAGCTCACCGGGTCAGGGCGTCCAGTACTTC. Translating gives CASSPGQGVQYF.

This rearrangement joins TRBV19 to TRBJ1-5; D is possibly TRBD1 (5 bases). Trimming removed 8 bases from V and 11 bases from J, with 19 bases in between. In germline, CDR1 is LNHDA, CDR2 SQIVND (reference sequence). The CDR3 extends over 13 amino acids. CDR3 DNA: TGTGCCAGTTCCGACAGCGGCCTGGTAGCCCAGCATTTT. Its protein is CASSDSGLVAQHF.

The chain couples TRBV4-1 to TRBJ2-7; D is possibly TRBD1 (5 bases). The CDR3 loop spans 15 amino acids. Germline-derived CDR1 and CDR2 are MGHRA and YSYEKL. V lost 0 bases, J lost 2 bases, and 11 bases lay in between. CDR3 sequence: CASSQEVQGPYEQYF. The CDR3 DNA is TGCGCCAGCAGCCAAGAAGTTCAGGGCCCCTACGAGCAGTACTTC.

V and J are TRBV7-2 and TRBJ2-1; tentative D call: TRBD1 (5 bases). Germline CDR1 SGHTA, CDR2 FQGNSA. The V end lost 2 bases, the J end lost 3 bases, and 5 bases lay between the germline ends. This CDR3 has 13 amino acids. In DNA form, the CDR3 reads TGTGCCAGCAGCTTACAGGGCTACAATGAGCAGTTCTTC. Translating it yields CASSLQGYNEQFF.

This clone was picked up one time. The gene calls are TRBV19 and TRBJ2-2; the D is unclear. The CDR3 has 13 residues. V lost 5 bases and J 5 bases, leaving 9 bases between the germline ends. Looked up from germline, CDR1 is LNHDA and CDR2 is SQIVND (reference sequence). CDR3 sequence: CASSGTQTGELFF. In DNA, the CDR3 is TGTGCCAGTAGTGGAACACAGACCGGGGAGCTGTTTTTT.

This chain links TRBV5-5 with TRBJ1-5, with no clear D. Germline V gene lookup returns CDR1 SGHKS and CDR2 YYEKEE (reference sequence). There are 16 residues in the CDR3. Trimming pared 4 bases from V and 2 bases from J, leaving 16 bases between. CDR3 residues: CASSPGSSRGNQPQHF. The CDR3 DNA is TGTGCCAGCAGCCCCGGTAGTTCCCGGGGCAATCAGCCCCAGCATTTT.

The gene calls are TRBV11-3 and TRBJ2-2; TRBD2 might be the D (5 bases). V gave up 4 bases and J gave up 6 bases, with 15 bases separating them. This CDR3 comprises 15 residues. CDR1 and CDR2 (germline): SGHNT, YENEEA. CDR3 DNA sequence: TGTGCCAGCAGCTCATCCACTAGATTCTCCGGGGAGCTGTTTTTT. Its protein product is CASSSSTRFSGELFF.